The rows below give T cell receptor beta chains drawn from one sample of a study of T cell clones after liver transplantation. Measured with immunoSEQ multiplex PCR; TCRdb has only the in-frame clones, and not every one. The sample contains about 100,000 clones, 75% to 85% of which appear only once. The sample in question was CD4+ T cells from blood, obtained before liver transplant. The receptor source for this set is a human donor who received a liver transplant. The CDR3 runs from the conserved cysteine through the conserved F or W. Fields, in order: V gene, clone size, J gene, D gene, CDR3 protein, CDR3 DNA. A D gene is named only where the DNA matches it firmly. Rows may omit the clone size; those that give it use once, few, many or a size class.

>TRBV20-1|few|TRBJ1-1|TRBD1
CSALGQGEAFF
TGCAGTGCTTTGGGACAGGGTGAGGCTTTCTTT
>TRBV10-2|few|TRBJ1-4|TRBD1
CASSEPTGGGNEKLFF
TGCGCCAGCAGTGAGCCCACAGGGGGCGGGAATGAAAAACTGTTTTTT
>TRBV10-2|.|TRBJ2-1|TRBD2
CASSVASGFEQFF
TGCGCCAGCAGTGTAGCTAGCGGGTTTGAGCAGTTCTTC
>TRBV5-1|.|TRBJ1-6|.
CASSPRTVNSPLHF
TGCGCCAGCAGCCCCCGAACGGTTAACTCACCCCTCCACTTT
>TRBV5-4|.|TRBJ2-7|TRBD1
CASSLWSRGPSYEQYF
TGTGCCAGCAGCTTGTGGAGCAGGGGGCCATCCTACGAGCAGTACTTC
>TRBV7-9|.|TRBJ1-4|.
CASSPGVLDDEKLFF
TGTGCCAGCAGCCCCGGTGTATTAGACGATGAAAAACTGTTTTTT
>TRBV19|.|TRBJ1-5|.
CASSIGGNQPQHF
TGTGCCAGTAGTATCGGTGGTAATCAGCCCCAGCATTTT
>TRBV7-8|.|TRBJ1-2|.
CASSLNRAEAYGYTF
TGTGCCAGCAGCTTAAACAGGGCAGAAGCGTACGGCTACACCTTC
>TRBV9|.|TRBJ1-5|.
CASSVDGGAVQPQHF
TGTGCCAGCAGCGTAGATGGGGGCGCGGTTCAGCCCCAGCATTTT
>TRBV15|.|TRBJ2-5|.
CATSRMAQGRGETQYF
TGTGCCACCAGCAGAATGGCCCAGGGGCGCGGGGAGACCCAGTACTTC
>TRBV6-5|.|TRBJ1-2|.
CASTPSINYGYTF
TGTGCCAGCACTCCTTCAATTAACTATGGCTACACCTTC
>TRBV5-1|.|TRBJ2-6|.
CASSTTGFTGANVLTF
TGCGCCAGCAGCACTACAGGGTTTACTGGGGCCAACGTCCTGACTTTC
>TRBV18|.|TRBJ2-5|.
CASSPALGSGETQYF
TGTGCCAGCTCACCTGCCCTCGGGAGCGGAGAGACCCAGTACTTC
>TRBV6-6|.|TRBJ1-5|.
CASTPGSGSSNQPQHF
TGTGCCAGCACTCCAGGGAGTGGTTCTAGCAATCAGCCCCAGCATTTT
>TRBV28|.|TRBJ2-7|TRBD1
CASSLFGTGSGEQYF
TGTGCCAGCAGTTTATTCGGGACAGGGTCGGGAGAGCAGTACTTC
>TRBV5-4|.|TRBJ2-2|.
CASSTRGYTGELFF
TGTGCCAGCAGCACAAGGGGGTACACCGGGGAGCTGTTTTTT
>TRBV7-2|few|TRBJ1-6|.
CASSSLPDSNSPLHF
TGTGCCAGCAGCTCGCTCCCGGACAGCAATTCACCCCTCCACTTT